The present entry profiles one TCR beta chain with its context. Its antigen is unidentified. Mismatch with germline at one junction end may stem from a read error. Patients were newly diagnosed with stage II-IVA oral cavity squamous cell carcinoma without prior systemic or radiation treatment. The data were obtained in a study of neoadjuvant anti-PD-1 for oral cavity cancer. Notes on the study in general: Pretreatment Treg/Th17 ratio correlated inversely with post-treatment tumor clonality. Post-nivolumab, blood T cell clonality was significantly elevated in non-responders. With a few patients per group, TCR findings need larger cohorts.

CDR3 length: 11 residues. Germline assignment: CDR1 GTSNPN and CDR2 SVGIG (reference sequence). Assay used: immunoSEQ multiplex PCR; TCRdb lists only in-frame clones, some missing. This table has approximately 13,000 clones, 60% to 70% appearing once. The genes are TRBV30 and TRBJ1-2, with D tentatively TRBD1 (5 bases). Sequenced here: PBMCs, sampled before nivolumab (anti-PD-1) treatment. The source is a person aged 35 to 85 with oral cavity squamous cell carcinoma. CDR3 loop: CAWSSRVSHAF. Written as DNA, the CDR3 is TGTGCCTGGAGTTCCAGGGTTTCCCATGCCTTC.